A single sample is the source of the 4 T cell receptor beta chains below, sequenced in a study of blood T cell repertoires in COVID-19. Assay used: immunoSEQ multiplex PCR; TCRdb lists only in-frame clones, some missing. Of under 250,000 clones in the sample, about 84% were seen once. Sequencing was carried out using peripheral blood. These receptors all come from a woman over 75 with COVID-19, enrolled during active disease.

CDR3 sequence: CATSDGGNTEAFF. In DNA form, the CDR3 reads TGTGCCACCAGTGATGGAGGTAACACTGAAGCTTTCTTT. V is TRBV24-1 and J is TRBJ1-1, with D unclear. The CDR3 is 13 amino acids. The V gene lost 3 bases and the J gene lost 2 bases, with 6 bases spanning the gap. Germline CDR1 KGHDR, CDR2 SFDVKD.

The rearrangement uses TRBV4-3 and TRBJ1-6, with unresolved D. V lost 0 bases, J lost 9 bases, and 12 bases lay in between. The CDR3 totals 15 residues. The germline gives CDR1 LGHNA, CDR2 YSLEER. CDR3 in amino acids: CASSQEGQPGSPLHF. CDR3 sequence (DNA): TGCGCCAGCAGCCAAGAGGGCCAACCCGGTTCACCCCTCCACTTT.

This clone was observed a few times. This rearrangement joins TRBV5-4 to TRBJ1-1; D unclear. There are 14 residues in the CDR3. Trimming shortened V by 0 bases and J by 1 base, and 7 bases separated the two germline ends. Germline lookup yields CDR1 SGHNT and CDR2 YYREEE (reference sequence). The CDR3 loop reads CASSLEWRNTEAFF. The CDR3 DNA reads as TGTGCCAGCAGCTTGGAGTGGAGGAACACTGAAGCTTTCTTT.

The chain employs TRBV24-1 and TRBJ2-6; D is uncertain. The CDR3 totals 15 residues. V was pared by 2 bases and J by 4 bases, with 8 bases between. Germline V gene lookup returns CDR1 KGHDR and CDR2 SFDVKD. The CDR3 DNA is TGTGCCACCAGTGATTGGGCCCGAGGGGCCAACGTCCTGACTTTC. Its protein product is CATSDWARGANVLTF.